Listed here are 17 T cell receptor beta chains from one sample, sequenced in a study of T cell responses to AZD1222 COVID-19 vaccine. TCRdb's table, derived via immunoSEQ multiplex PCR, lists solely in-frame clones and lacks some. The sample has fewer than 85,000 clones; about 92% are singletons. The material sequenced was peripheral blood, taken on day 0 of MenACWY control vaccination. All receptors derive from an adult in good health.

This chain connects TRBV9 to TRBJ2-7; D not certain. The CDR3 spans 13 residues. Deletions cut 0 bases from V and 3 bases from J, with 7 bases between. The germline gives CDR1 SGDLS, CDR2 YYNGEE. The CDR3 spells CASSVGGNYEQYF. CDR3 sequence (DNA): TGTGCCAGCAGCGTAGGAGGAAACTACGAGCAGTACTTC. The entire variable domain, with the rest obtained from reference TRBV9 and TRBJ2-7, is as follows: DSGVTQTPKHLITATGQRVTLRCSPRSGDLSVYWYQQSLDQGLQFLIQYYNGEERAKGNILERFSAQQFPDLHSELNLSSLELGDSALYFCASSVGGNYEQYFGPGTRLTVT.

This sequence joins TRBV3-1 (or the pseudogene TRBV3-2) and TRBJ1-5; maybe TRBD1 (5 bases). The CDR3 contains 14 residues. V lost 1 base to trimming and J lost 3 bases, with 7 bases between them. Germline V gene sequence: CDR1 LGHDT, CDR2 YNNKEL (reference sequence). This chain's CDR3 is CASSQAGPNQPQHF. In DNA form, the CDR3 reads TGTGCCAGCAGCCAAGCAGGGCCCAATCAGCCCCAGCATTTT.

This clone appeared a single time. The chain employs TRBV7-2 and TRBJ1-4, with D uncertain. The germline V gene has CDR1 SGHTA and CDR2 FQGNSA. V was cut by 5 bases and J by 6 bases, with 10 bases left in between. This CDR3 comprises 13 residues. The CDR3 sequence is CASSRPGDEKLFF. Here the CDR3 DNA reads TGTGCCAGCAGCCGTCCTGGAGATGAAAAACTGTTTTTT.

This CDR3 reads CASSPQGAGYEQYF. The CDR3 DNA follows: TGTGCCAGCTCACCACAGGGTGCCGGCTACGAGCAGTACTTC. V gene TRBV18 combines with J gene TRBJ2-7; D is ambiguous. V was clipped by 1 base and J by 3 bases, with 10 bases between them. The CDR3 runs to 14 residues. Germline lookup yields CDR1 KGHSH and CDR2 LQKENI. Complete variable domain (other parts from reference TRBV18 and TRBJ2-7): NAGVMQNPRHLVRRRGQEARLRCSPMKGHSHVYWYRQLPEEGLKFMVYLQKENIIDESGMPKERFSAEFPKEGPSILRIQQVVRGDSAAYFCASSPQGAGYEQYFGPGTRLTVT.

The chain employs TRBV14 and TRBJ2-7, with a tentative D call TRBD2 (6 bases). Per the germline V gene, CDR1 is SGHDN and CDR2 is FVKESK. V was pared by 4 bases and J by 6 bases, with 13 bases between. The CDR3 is 13 residues long. The CDR3 DNA is TGTGCCAGCAGCCGGAGGGAGAAGGGCGAGCAGTACTTC. This sequence encodes CASSRREKGEQYF.

This chain's CDR3 is CASSFGGSNEQFF. The DNA for the CDR3 is TGTGCCAGCAGCTTCGGGGGGTCCAATGAGCAGTTCTTC. This rearrangement joins TRBV11-3 to TRBJ2-1, with 7 bases that match TRBD2. Germline V lookup: CDR1 SGHNT, CDR2 YENEEA. CDR3 size: 13 residues. J was trimmed by 6 bases and V by 3 bases; bases with no gene match: 2.

The chain links TRBV24-1 to TRBJ2-1; no firm D call. The CDR3 is 12 amino acids. V was pared by 0 bases and J by 6 bases, with 2 bases between. Germline V gene sequence: CDR1 KGHDR, CDR2 SFDVKD. The CDR3 nucleotides read TGTGCCACCAGTGATTTGGGCAATGAGCAGTTCTTC. Its translation: CATSDLGNEQFF.

The V gene is TRBV5-6, the J gene TRBJ1-5, with 8 bases lining up with TRBD1. The J segment lost 5 bases and the V segment lost 3 bases, leaving 10 bases of the junction unmatched. The CDR3 length is 16 residues. The V gene's germline CDR1 is SGHDT and CDR2 YYEEEE. The CDR3 here is CASSSRTRGLYQPQHF. CDR3 sequence (DNA): TGTGCCAGCAGCTCCAGGACCAGGGGGCTTTATCAGCCCCAGCATTTT.

The J gene is TRBJ2-7, the V gene TRBV5-1; D may be TRBD2 (6 bases). The V end lost 2 bases, the J end lost 4 bases, and 10 bases lay between the germline ends. Germline V gene lookup returns CDR1 SGHRS and CDR2 YFSETQ. The CDR3 extends over 13 amino acids. CDR3 loop: CASSLRGGYEQYF. The DNA for the CDR3 is TGCGCCAGCAGCTTAAGGGGAGGTTACGAGCAGTACTTC.

The rearrangement links TRBV27 to TRBJ1-2, with TRBD1 as a possible D gene (6 bases). The germline CDR1 and CDR2 sequences are MNHEY and SMNVEV (reference sequence). The CDR3 contains 16 residues. Between the trimmed V and J ends, which lost 6 bases and 3 bases, there was a span of 20 bases. The CDR3, as DNA: TGTGCCAGCAGGGACAGCGCACCTATGGCCCACTATGGCTACACCTTC. Its protein product is CASRDSAPMAHYGYTF.

The chain uses TRBV7-9 and TRBJ1-1, with D possibly TRBD1 on 5 matching bases. Germline assignment: CDR1 SEHNR and CDR2 FQNEAQ (reference sequence). V dropped 1 base and J dropped 3 bases, with 15 bases sitting between them. This CDR3 contains 16 residues. CDR3 in amino acids: CASSLGLAGMDTEAFF. CDR3 in DNA: TGTGCCAGCAGCTTAGGTCTGGCAGGGATGGACACTGAAGCTTTCTTT.

The chain links TRBV6-2 or TRBV6-3 to TRBJ2-7; 9 nucleotides align to TRBD2. Germline CDR1 reads MNHEY; CDR2 reads SVGEGT. The CDR3 length is 15 residues. The J segment lost 4 bases and the V segment lost 5 bases, leaving 9 bases of the junction unmatched. The CDR3 reads CASSHRGLADYEQYF. CDR3 DNA sequence: TGTGCCAGCAGTCACCGGGGACTAGCTGATTACGAGCAGTACTTC.

The rearrangement links TRBV7-2 to TRBJ2-7, with 12 positions matching TRBD2. The junction had 15 bases not matched to a gene; V was cut back by 5 bases and J by 7 bases. CDR1 is SGHTA, CDR2 FQGNSA, per germline. The CDR3 extends over 17 amino acids. In nucleotides, the CDR3 is TGTGCCAGCAGCCTGAGGAGACTAGCGGGAGTCTCGGGTGAGCAGTACTTC. It codes for CASSLRRLAGVSGEQYF.

This sequence joins TRBV14 and TRBJ2-7; a weak D match, TRBD2 (6 bases). Germline V gene sequence: CDR1 SGHDN, CDR2 FVKESK. V gave up 2 bases and J gave up 13 bases, with 18 bases separating them. The CDR3 totals 13 residues. The CDR3 DNA sequence: TGTGCCAGCAGCCAATTTGAGACCGGGACTCCTTACTTC. It codes for CASSQFETGTPYF.

Only a few counts were recorded for this clone. The rearrangement joins TRBV19 to TRBJ1-1; no clear D. The CDR3 is 13 residues long. V was cut by 5 bases and J by 5 bases, with 12 bases left in between. Germline values: CDR1 LNHDA, CDR2 SQIVND (reference sequence). The CDR3 nucleotides read TGTGCCAGTAGTGGGGAGGATAGGACTGAAGCTTTCTTT. It codes for CASSGEDRTEAFF.

V and J are TRBV28 and TRBJ2-5, with D tentatively TRBD1 or TRBD2 (6 bases each). The CDR3 spans 16 residues. Germline V CDR1 and CDR2: MDHEN, SYDVKM. Trimming left V 9 bases short and J 2 bases short, with 22 bases between. The CDR3 coding sequence is TGTGCCAGTACCCTCAACACAGGGACTTTTCAAGAGACCCAGTACTTC. This codes for CASTLNTGTFQETQYF. The whole variable domain, remainder taken from reference TRBV28 and TRBJ2-5, is DVKVTQSSRYLVKRTGEKVFLECVQDMDHENMFWYRQDPGLGLRLIYFSYDVKMKEKGDIPEGYSVSREKKERFSLILESASTNQTSMYLCASTLNTGTFQETQYFGPGTRLLVL.

The chain couples TRBV28 to TRBJ1-5; TRBD1 matches 8 bases. J gave up 2 bases and V 6 bases, and 6 bases lay outside the gene matches. The CDR3 sequence is 15 residues long. Germline-derived CDR1 and CDR2 are MDHEN and SYDVKM. The DNA for the CDR3 is TGTGCCAGCAGGTCGACAGGGGTGGGCAATCAGCCCCAGCATTTT. Protein product: CASRSTGVGNQPQHF.